This T cell receptor beta chain was captured by sequencing in a study of human T cells and chemical hapten exposure. Looking at the study overall: Alopecia areata, totalis or universalis affected patients who were mostly female.

CDR3 size: 15 residues. Looked up from germline, CDR1 is LNHDA and CDR2 is SQIVND (reference sequence). V lost 9 bases to trimming and J lost 7 bases, with 21 bases between them. MiXCR, applied by TCRdb to the RACE reads, yields one record per CDR3 protein. The table includes tens of thousands of distinct CDR3 sequences, 9.5% to 14% detected once. Specified time point: patch test 3, about 24 weeks after DPC sensitization. Treatment: therapeutic diphenylcyclopropenone sensitization with weekly scalp DPC. The genes are TRBV19 and TRBJ1-4, with D possibly TRBD1 on 6 matching bases. The sequencing here drew on whole blood, taken in connection with sensitization to the hapten diphenylcyclopropenone (DPC). The receptor's source is a woman in her forties or fifties with alopecia areata. Some clones in this sample may be carry-over from other donors' samples. The CDR3 region is CASRILQGKGEKLFF. CDR3 nucleotides: TGTGCCAGCCGCATACTGCAGGGGAAGGGTGAAAAACTGTTTTTT.